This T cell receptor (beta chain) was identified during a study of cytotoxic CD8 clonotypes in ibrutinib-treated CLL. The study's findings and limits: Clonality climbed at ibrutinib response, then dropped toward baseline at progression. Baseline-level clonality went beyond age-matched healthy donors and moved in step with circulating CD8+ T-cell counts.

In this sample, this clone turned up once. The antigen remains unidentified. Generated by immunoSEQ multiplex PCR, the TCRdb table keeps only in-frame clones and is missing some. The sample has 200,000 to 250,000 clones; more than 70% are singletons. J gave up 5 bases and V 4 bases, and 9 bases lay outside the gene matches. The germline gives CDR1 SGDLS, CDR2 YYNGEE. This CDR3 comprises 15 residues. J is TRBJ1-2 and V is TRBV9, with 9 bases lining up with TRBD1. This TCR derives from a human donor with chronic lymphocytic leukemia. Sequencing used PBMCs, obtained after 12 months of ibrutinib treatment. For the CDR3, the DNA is TGTGCCAGCAGCTCAGGGACAGGGACTGAATATGGCTACACCTTC. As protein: CASSSGTGTEYGYTF.